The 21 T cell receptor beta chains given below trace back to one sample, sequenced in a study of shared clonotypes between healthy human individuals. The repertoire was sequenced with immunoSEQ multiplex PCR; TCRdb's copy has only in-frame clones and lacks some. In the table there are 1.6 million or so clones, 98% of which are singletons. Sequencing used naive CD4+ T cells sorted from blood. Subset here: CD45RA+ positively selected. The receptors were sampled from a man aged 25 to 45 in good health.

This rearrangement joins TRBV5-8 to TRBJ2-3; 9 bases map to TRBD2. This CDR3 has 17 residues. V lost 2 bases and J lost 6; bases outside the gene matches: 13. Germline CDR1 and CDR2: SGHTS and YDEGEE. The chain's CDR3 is CASSFFASGTTLDTQYF. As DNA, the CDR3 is TGTGCCAGCAGCTTTTTTGCTAGCGGGACCACCTTGGATACGCAGTATTTT.

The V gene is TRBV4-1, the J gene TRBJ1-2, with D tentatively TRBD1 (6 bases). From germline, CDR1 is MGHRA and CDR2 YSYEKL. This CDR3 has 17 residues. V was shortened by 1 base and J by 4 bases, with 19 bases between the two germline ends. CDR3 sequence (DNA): TGCGCCAGCAGCCAAGTTTTCCCTTCCCTACAGGGCTATGGCTACACCTTC. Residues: CASSQVFPSLQGYGYTF.

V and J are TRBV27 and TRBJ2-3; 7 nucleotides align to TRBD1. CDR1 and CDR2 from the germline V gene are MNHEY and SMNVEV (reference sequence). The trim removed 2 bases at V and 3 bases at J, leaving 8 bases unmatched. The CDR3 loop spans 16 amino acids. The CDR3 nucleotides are TGTGCCAGCAGTTTACTAGGGGGCGGTAGAACAGATACGCAGTATTTT. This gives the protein CASSLLGGGRTDTQYF.

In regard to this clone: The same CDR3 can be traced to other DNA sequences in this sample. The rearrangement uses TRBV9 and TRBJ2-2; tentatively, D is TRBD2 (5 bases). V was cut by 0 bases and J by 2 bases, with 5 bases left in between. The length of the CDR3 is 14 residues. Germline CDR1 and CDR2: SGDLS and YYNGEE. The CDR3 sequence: CASSVAGNTGELFF. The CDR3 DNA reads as TGTGCCAGCAGCGTAGCGGGAAACACCGGGGAGCTGTTTTTT.

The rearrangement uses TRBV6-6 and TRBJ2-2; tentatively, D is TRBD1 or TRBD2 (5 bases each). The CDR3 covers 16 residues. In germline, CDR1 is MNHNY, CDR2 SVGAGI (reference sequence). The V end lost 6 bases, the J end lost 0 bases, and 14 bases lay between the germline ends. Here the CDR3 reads CASRKPGRTNTGELFF. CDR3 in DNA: TGTGCCAGCAGAAAACCGGGACGGACGAACACCGGGGAGCTGTTTTTT.

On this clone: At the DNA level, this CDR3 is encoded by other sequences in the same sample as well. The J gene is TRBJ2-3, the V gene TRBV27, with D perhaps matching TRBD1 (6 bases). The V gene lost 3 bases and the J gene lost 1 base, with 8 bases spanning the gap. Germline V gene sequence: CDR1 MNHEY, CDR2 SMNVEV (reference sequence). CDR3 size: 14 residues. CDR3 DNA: TGTGCCAGCAGTTTCAGGGGCGGCACAGATACGCAGTATTTT. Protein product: CASSFRGGTDTQYF.

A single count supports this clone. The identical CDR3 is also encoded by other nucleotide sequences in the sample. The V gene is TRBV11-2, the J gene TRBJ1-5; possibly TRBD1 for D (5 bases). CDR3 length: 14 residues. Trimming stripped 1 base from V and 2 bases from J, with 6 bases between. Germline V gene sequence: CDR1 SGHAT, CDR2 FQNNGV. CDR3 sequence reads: CASSLGRGNQPQHF. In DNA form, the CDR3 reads TGTGCCAGCAGCTTAGGCAGGGGCAATCAGCCCCAGCATTTT.

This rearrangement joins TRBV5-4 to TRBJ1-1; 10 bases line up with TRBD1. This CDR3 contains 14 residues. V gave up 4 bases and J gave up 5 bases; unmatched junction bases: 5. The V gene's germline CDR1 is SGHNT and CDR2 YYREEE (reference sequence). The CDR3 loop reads CASSVGQGVTEAFF. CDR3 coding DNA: TGTGCCAGCAGCGTAGGACAGGGGGTGACTGAAGCTTTCTTT.

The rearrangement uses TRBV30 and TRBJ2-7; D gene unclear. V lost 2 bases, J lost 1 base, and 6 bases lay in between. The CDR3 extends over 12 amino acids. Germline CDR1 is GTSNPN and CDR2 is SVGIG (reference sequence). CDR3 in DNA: TGTGCCTGGAGTAAGGGTTCCTACGAGCAGTACTTC. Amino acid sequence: CAWSKGSYEQYF.

The CDR3 sequence is CASSRRGWTNEKLFF. The CDR3 DNA follows: TGTGCCAGCAGCCGGAGGGGGTGGACTAATGAAAAACTGTTTTTT. V and J are TRBV7-2 and TRBJ1-4; a possible D gene is TRBD1 (6 bases). Germline CDR1 is SGHTA and CDR2 is FQGNSA. This CDR3 is built from 15 residues. V was trimmed by 5 bases and J by 2 bases, leaving 12 bases between them.

In DNA, the CDR3 is TGCGCCAGCAGCCAAGGGGGTCAAACTAGCTACGAGCAGTACTTC. This encodes CASSQGGQTSYEQYF. The chain is built from TRBV4-1 and TRBJ2-7; TRBD2 is a possible D gene (5 bases). Germline V gene lookup returns CDR1 MGHRA and CDR2 YSYEKL. This CDR3 contains 15 residues. V lost 1 base, J lost 3 bases, and 13 bases lay in between.

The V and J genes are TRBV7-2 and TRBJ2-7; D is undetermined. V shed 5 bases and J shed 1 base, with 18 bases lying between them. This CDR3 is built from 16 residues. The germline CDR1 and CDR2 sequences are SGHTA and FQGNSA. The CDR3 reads CASSPTPAVGSYEQYF. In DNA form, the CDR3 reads TGTGCCAGCAGCCCGACCCCCGCGGTGGGGTCCTACGAGCAGTACTTC.

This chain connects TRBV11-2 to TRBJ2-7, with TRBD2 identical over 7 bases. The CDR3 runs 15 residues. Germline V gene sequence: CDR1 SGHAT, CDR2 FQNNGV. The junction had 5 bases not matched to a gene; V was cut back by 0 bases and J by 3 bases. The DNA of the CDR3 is TGTGCCAGCAGCTTAGATATAGCGGGCCTCTACGAGCAGTACTTC. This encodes CASSLDIAGLYEQYF.

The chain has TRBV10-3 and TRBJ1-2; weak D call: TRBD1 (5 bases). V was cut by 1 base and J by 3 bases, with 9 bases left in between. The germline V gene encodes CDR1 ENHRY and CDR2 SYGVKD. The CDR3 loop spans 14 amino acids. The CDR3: CAISEFQGDYGYTF. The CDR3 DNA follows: TGTGCCATCAGTGAGTTCCAGGGAGACTATGGCTACACCTTC.

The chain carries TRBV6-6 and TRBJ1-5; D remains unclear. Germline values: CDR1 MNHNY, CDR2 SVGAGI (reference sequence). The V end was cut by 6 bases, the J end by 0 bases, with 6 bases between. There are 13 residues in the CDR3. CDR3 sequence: CASRKDSNQPQHF. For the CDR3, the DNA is TGTGCCAGCAGGAAGGATAGCAATCAGCCCCAGCATTTT.

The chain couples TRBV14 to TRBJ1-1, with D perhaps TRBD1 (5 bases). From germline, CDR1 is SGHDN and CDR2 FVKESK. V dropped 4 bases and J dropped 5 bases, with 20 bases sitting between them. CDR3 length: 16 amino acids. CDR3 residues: CASSPRGGVGKTEAFF. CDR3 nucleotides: TGTGCCAGCAGCCCCCGGGGGGGAGTGGGGAAGACTGAAGCTTTCTTT.

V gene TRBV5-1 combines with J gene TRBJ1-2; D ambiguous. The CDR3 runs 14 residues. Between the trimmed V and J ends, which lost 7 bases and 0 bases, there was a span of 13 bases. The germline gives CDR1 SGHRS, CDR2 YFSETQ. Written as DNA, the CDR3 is TGCGCCAGCGGTACGTCGACTCCTAACTATGGCTACACCTTC. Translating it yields CASGTSTPNYGYTF.

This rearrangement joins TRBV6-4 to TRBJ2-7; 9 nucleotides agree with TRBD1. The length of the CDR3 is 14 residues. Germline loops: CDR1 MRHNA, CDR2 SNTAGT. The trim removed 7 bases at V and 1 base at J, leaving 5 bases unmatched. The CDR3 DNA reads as TGTGCCAGCAAGCCGGACAGGGGTTCCTACGAGCAGTACTTC. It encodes CASKPDRGSYEQYF.

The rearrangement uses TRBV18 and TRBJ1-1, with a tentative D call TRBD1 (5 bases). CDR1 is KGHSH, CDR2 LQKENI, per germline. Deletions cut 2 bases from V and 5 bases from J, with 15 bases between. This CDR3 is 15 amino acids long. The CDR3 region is CASSPLDSKGTEAFF. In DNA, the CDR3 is TGTGCCAGCTCACCATTAGACAGCAAAGGGACTGAAGCTTTCTTT.

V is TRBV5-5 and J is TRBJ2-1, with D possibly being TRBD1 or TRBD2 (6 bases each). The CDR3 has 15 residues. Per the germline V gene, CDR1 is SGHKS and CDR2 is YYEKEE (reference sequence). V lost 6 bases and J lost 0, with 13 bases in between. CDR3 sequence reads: CASTGGTISYNEQFF. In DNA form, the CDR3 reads TGTGCCAGCACTGGGGGGACAATCTCCTACAATGAGCAGTTCTTC.

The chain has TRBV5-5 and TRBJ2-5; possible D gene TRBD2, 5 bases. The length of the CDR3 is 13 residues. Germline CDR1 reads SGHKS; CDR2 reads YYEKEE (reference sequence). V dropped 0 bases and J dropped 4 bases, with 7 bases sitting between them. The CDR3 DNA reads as TGTGCCAGCAGCTTGGCACTAGGAGAGACCCAGTACTTC. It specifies CASSLALGETQYF.